This T cell receptor (beta chain) came from a study of OX40 agonist ivuxolimab in advanced cancers. Study-level background: One hepatocellular carcinoma and a couple of cutaneous melanoma patients partially responded.

Data came from immunoSEQ multiplex PCR; TCRdb stores just in-frame clones and leaves some out. Of about 79,000 clones listed, 92% are singletons. V lost 6 bases, J lost 6 bases, and 14 bases lay in between. There are 14 residues in the CDR3. Germline CDR1 and CDR2: SNHLY and FYNNEI. The sequenced sample was CD4+ or CD8+ T cells sorted from blood, obtained in a trial of the OX40 agonist ivuxolimab. The chain has TRBV2 and TRBJ2-2; TRBD1 is a possible D gene (6 bases). This receptor was taken from an adult with an advanced solid tumor such as melanoma, head and neck, liver or kidney cancer. The CDR3 loop is CASSAYRVAGELFF. The CDR3 nucleotides are TGTGCCAGCAGCGCTTACAGGGTCGCCGGGGAGCTGTTTTTT.